These 3 T cell receptor beta chains were all obtained from the same sample, sequenced in a study of technical replicates of blood from a handful of donors. TCRdb's table, derived via immunoSEQ multiplex PCR, lists solely in-frame clones and lacks some. The sample includes around 80,000 clones, 85% to 95% of them seen just once. Sequencing input: T cells isolated from PBMCs. These receptors were obtained from a human donor in good health.

The chain combines TRBV25-1 with TRBJ2-3, with a weak D call TRBD2 (6 bases). There are 17 residues in the CDR3. V lost 2 bases and J lost 0, with 15 bases in between. Germline-derived CDR1 and CDR2 are MGHDK and SYGVNS. Here the CDR3 reads CASSELSSASSTDTQYF. The CDR3 nucleotides are TGTGCCAGCAGTGAACTTTCTAGCGCATCTAGCACAGATACGCAGTATTTT.

The chain uses TRBV28 and TRBJ2-7, with D tentatively TRBD2 (5 bases). Germline CDR1 MDHEN, CDR2 SYDVKM. V dropped 5 bases and J dropped 4 bases, with 6 bases sitting between them. The CDR3 runs to 11 residues. The CDR3 sequence is CASSRRYEQYF. The CDR3, as DNA: TGTGCCAGCAGTAGGAGGTACGAGCAGTACTTC.

This chain uses TRBV21-1 with TRBJ2-7; the table's D call, TRBD2, has no DNA check behind it. TRBV21-1 is reported as a pseudogene. The length of the CDR3 is 16 residues. The DNA for the CDR3 is TGTGCCAGCAGCTCCCGACTAGCGGGGGGCCTTTACGAGCAGTACTTC. It translates to CASSSRLAGGLYEQYF.